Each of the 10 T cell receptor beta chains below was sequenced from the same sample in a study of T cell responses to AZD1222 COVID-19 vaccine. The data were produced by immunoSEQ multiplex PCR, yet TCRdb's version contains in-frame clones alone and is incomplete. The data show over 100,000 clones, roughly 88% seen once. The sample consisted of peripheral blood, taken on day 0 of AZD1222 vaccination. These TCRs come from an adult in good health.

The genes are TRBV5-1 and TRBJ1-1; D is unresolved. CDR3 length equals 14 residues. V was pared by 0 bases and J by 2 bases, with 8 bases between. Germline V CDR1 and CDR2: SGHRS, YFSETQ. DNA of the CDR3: TGCGCCAGCAGCTTGGTGGCGGGAAACACTGAAGCTTTCTTT. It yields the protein CASSLVAGNTEAFF.

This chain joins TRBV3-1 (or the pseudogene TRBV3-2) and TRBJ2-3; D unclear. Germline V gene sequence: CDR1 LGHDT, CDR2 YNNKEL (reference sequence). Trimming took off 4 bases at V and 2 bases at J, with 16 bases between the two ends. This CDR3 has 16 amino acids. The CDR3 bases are TGTGCCAGCAGCCCTGTCTTAGGTGGTGCCACAGATACGCAGTATTTT. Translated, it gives CASSPVLGGATDTQYF.

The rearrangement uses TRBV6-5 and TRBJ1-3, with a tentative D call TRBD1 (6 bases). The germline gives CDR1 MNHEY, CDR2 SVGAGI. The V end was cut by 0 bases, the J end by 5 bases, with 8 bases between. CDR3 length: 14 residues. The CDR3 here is CASSYSGQRNTIYF. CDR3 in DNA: TGTGCCAGCAGTTACTCGGGACAAAGAAACACCATATATTTT.

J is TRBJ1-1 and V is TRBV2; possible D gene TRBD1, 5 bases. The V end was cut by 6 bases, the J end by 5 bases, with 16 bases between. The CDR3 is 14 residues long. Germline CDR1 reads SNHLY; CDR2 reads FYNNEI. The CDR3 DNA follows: TGTGCCAGCAGGGGGGATCCGGAGGGGACTGAAGCTTTCTTT. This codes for CASRGDPEGTEAFF.

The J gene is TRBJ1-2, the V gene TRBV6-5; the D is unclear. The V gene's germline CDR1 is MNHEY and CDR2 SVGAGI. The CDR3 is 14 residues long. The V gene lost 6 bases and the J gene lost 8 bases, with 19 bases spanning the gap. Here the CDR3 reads CASSINRATGGYTF. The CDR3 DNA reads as TGTGCCAGCAGCATCAACCGGGCCACCGGGGGCTACACCTTC.

CDR3 sequence (DNA): TGCGCCAGCAGCCAAGATATAGGACAGTGGTTGCAGTACTTC. Translated: CASSQDIGQWLQYF. The V gene is TRBV4-3, the J gene TRBJ2-7, with a tentative D call TRBD1 (6 bases). This CDR3 region has 14 residues. The V gene's germline CDR1 is LGHNA and CDR2 YSLEER. The ends were cut back, 0 bases at V and 9 bases at J, with 15 bases in the middle.

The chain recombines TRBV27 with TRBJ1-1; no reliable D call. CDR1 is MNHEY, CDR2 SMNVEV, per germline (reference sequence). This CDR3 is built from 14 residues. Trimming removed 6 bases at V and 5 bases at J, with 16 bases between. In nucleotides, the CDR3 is TGTGCCAGCAGCCGACTCGGGTCCGGGACTGAAGCTTTCTTT. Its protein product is CASSRLGSGTEAFF.

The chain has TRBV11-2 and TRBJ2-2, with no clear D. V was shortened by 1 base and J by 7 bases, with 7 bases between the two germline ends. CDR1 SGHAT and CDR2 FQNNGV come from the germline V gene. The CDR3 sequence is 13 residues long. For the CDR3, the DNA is TGTGCCAGCAGCTTAGTAGGGTACGGGGAGCTGTTTTTT. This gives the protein CASSLVGYGELFF.

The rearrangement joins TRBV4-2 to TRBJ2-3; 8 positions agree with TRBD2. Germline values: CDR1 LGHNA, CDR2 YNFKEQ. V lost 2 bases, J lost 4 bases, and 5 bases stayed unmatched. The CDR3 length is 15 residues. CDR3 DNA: TGTGCCAGCAGCCAACTTAGCGGGGCCCCAGATACGCAGTATTTT. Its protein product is CASSQLSGAPDTQYF.

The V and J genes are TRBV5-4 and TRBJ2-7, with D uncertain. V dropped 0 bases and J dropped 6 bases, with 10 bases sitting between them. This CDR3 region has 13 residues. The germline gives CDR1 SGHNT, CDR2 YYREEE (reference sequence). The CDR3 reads CASSLDGFPEQYF. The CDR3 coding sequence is TGTGCCAGCAGCTTGGATGGATTCCCCGAGCAGTACTTC.